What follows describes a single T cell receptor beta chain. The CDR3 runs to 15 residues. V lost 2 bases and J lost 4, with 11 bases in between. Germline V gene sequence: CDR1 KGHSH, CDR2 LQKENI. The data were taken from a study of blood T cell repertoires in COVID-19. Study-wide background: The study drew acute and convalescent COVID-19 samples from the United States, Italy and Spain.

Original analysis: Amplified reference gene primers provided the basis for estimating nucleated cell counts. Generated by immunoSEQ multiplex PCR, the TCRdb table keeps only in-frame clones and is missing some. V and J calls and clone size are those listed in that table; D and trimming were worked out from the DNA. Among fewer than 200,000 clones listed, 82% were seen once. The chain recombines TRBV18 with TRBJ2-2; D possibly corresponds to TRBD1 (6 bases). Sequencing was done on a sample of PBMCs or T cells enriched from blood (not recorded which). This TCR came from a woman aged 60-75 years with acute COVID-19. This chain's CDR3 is CASSPLQGGTGELFF. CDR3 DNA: TGTGCCAGCTCACCATTACAGGGTGGCACCGGGGAGCTGTTTTTT.